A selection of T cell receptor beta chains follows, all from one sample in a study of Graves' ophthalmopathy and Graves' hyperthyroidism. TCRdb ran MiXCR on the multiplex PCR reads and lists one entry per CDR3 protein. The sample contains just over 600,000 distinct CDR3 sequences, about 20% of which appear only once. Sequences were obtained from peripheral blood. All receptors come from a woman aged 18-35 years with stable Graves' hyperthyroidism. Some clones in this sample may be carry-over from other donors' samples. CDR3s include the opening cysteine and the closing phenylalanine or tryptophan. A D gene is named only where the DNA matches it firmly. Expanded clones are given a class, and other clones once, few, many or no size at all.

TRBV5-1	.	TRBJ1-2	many	TGCGCCAGCAGCCCGGGTATGGGGGCTAGGAATGGCTACACCTTC	CASSPGMGARNGYTF
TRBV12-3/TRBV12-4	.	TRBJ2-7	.	TGTGCCAGCAGCGATGCCGGGAGCTACGAGCAGTACTTC	CASSDAGSYEQYF
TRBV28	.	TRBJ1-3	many	TGTGCCAGCAGTCGGGGAAACACCATATATTTT	CASSRGNTIYF
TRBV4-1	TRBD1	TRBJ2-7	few	TGCGCCAGCAGCCAAGGTCTGGACAGGGCCTACGAGCAGTACTTC	CASSQGLDRAYEQYF
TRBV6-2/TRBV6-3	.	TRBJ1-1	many	TGTGCCAGCAGCTACGGGCAAACTGAAGCTTTCTTT	CASSYGQTEAFF
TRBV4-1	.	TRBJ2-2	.	TGCGCCAGCAGCCAAGAATTGGGGCCAGGGACACACACCGGGGAGCTGTTTTTT	CASSQELGPGTHTGELFF
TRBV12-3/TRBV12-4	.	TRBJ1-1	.	TGTGCCAGCAGTTTAACAGCGGCGAACACTGAAGCTTTCTTT	CASSLTAANTEAFF
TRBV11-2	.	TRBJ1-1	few	TGTGCCAGCAGCTTAGAATTTACGTCCGCGAACACTGAATCTTTCTTT	CASSLEFTSANTESFF
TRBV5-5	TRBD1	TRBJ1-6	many	TGTGCCAGCAGCTTGGGAGCAAGGCCAGGACAGGATTCACCCCTCCACTTT	CASSLGARPGQDSPLHF
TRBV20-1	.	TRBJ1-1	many	TGCAGTGCTAGAGAGGGGAGGGATAGGAGTACTGAAGCTTTCTTT	CSAREGRDRSTEAFF
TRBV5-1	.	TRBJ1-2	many	TGCGCCAGCAGCTTTCGGGGAGGAGACGACTATGGCTACACCTTC	CASSFRGGDDYGYTF
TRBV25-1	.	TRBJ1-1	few	TGTGCCAGCAGTGAAGGTGGAAGAGCTGAAGCTTTCTTT	CASSEGGRAEAFF
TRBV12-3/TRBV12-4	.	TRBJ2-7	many	TGTGCCAGCGGCCTACAAGTGGGGTCCTACGAGCAGTACTTC	CASGLQVGSYEQYF
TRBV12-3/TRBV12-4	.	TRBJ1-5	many	TGTGCCAGCAGTTTCGGCAGCAGGACCTATAGCAATCAGCCCCAGCATTTT	CASSFGSRTYSNQPQHF
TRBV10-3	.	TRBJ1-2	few	TGTGCCATCCTCCGGGACATGGGGGGCTACACCTTC	CAILRDMGGYTF
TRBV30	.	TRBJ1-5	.	TGTGCCTGGAGTGGAAGCGGACGGCCCCAGCATTTT	CAWSGSGRPQHF
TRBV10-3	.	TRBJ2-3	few	TGTGCCATCAGTGAGTTATTCCCCCGCACAGATACGCAGTATTTT	CAISELFPRTDTQYF
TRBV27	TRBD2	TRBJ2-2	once	TGTGCCAGCAGTCCCAATAGACTAGCGGGGGTCACCGGGGAGCTGTTTTTT	CASSPNRLAGVTGELFF
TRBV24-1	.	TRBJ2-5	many	TGTGCCACCAGTGATGTGGGAGAGACCCAGTACTTC	CATSDVGETQYF
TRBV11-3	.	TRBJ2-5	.	TGTGCCAGCAGCTTAATTGGGGGCGGCCAAGAGACCCAGTACTTC	CASSLIGGGQETQYF
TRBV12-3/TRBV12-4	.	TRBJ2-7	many	TGTGCCAGCAGATCCGCAGGGTCCGAGCAGTACTTC	CASRSAGSEQYF
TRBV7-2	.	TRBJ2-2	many	TGTGCCAGCAGCTCGCGGGGACAGATCACCGGGGAGCTGTTTTTT	CASSSRGQITGELFF
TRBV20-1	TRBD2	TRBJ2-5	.	TGCAGTGCTAGGGAGCGGGGGGAAGAGACCCAGTACTTC	CSARERGEETQYF
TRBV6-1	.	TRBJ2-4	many	TGTGCCAGCAGGGTGGGGCCTGCCAAAAACATTCAGTACTTC	CASRVGPAKNIQYF
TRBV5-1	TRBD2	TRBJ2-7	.	TGCGCCAGCAGCTCGGGACTAGGAGTTTCCTACGAGCAGTACTTC	CASSSGLGVSYEQYF
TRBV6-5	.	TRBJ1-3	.	TGTGCCAGCAGTTACGTGGGTTACGAAAAGAACACCATATATTTT	CASSYVGYEKNTIYF
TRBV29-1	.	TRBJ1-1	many	TGCAGCGTTGAAGATCCCAGAGAACAGGGCACTGAAGCTTTCTTT	CSVEDPREQGTEAFF
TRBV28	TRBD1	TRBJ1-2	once	TGTGCCAGCAGCTTTACAGGGGGCTACTATGCCTACACCTTC	CASSFTGGYYAYTF
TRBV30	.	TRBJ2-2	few	TGTGCCTGGAGGACGGAGCGTTACACCGGGGAGCTGTTTTTT	CAWRTERYTGELFF
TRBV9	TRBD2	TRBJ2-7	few	TGTGCCAGCAGCGTAGCCCCTAGCCGCGGGAGGGGGGAGCAGTACTTC	CASSVAPSRGRGEQYF
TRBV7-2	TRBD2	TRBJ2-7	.	TGTGCCAGCAGCCCTAGCGGGGCAGCCTACGAGCAGTACTTC	CASSPSGAAYEQYF
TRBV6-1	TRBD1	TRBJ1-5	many	TGTGCCAGCAGTGATAGACAGGGGTCTGTGCAGCCCCAGCATTTT	CASSDRQGSVQPQHF
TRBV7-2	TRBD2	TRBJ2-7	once	TGTGCCAGCAGCGGTTGGGGGAGGGCCGAGCAGTACTTC	CASSGWGRAEQYF
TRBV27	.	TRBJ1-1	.	TGTGCCAGCACCCCGGGGGGAGGAGAAGCTTTCTTT	CASTPGGGEAFF
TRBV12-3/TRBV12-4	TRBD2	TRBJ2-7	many	TGTGCCAGCAGCGCTGGACTAGCGCGCGAGCAGTACTTC	CASSAGLAREQYF
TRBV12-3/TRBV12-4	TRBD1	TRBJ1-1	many	TGTGCCAGCAGTTTTCGACAGGGGGTTGGGGCTTTCTTT	CASSFRQGVGAFF
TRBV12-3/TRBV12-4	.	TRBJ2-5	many	TGTGCCAGCGGATATTGGGGGACCCAAGAGACCCAGTACTTC	CASGYWGTQETQYF
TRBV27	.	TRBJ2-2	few	TGTGCCAGCAGTTTATCTCCGGGGTTTGGTTCCGGGGAGCTGTTTTTT	CASSLSPGFGSGELFF
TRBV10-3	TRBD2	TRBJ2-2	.	TGTGCCATCAGTTCGGGACTAGCTGGCACCGGGGAGCTGTTTTTT	CAISSGLAGTGELFF
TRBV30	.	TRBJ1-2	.	TGTGCCTGGAGTGTACTTTCCATGGGATATGGCAACACCTTC	CAWSVLSMGYGNTF
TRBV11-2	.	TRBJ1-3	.	TGTGCCAGCAGCGCGTCACGGGGAAACACCATATATTTT	CASSASRGNTIYF
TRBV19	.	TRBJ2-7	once	TGTGCCAGTAGTGGGAACCCGGGACACCCATACGAGCAGTACTTC	CASSGNPGHPYEQYF
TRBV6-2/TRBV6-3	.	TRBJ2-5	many	TGTGCCAGCAGCACCACAAACAGGGCCTCTCTGGGGGAGACCCAGTACTTC	CASSTTNRASLGETQYF
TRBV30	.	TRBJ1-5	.	TGTGCCTGGAGTGGTGGACAGACGAATCAGCCCCAGCATTTT	CAWSGGQTNQPQHF
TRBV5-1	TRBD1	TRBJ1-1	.	TGCGCCAGCAGCCCTGGGAGCGGGACAGGGATGAACACTGAAGCTTTCTTT	CASSPGSGTGMNTEAFF
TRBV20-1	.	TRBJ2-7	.	TGCAGTGCTAGTCCAGGCTACGAGCAGTACTTC	CSASPGYEQYF
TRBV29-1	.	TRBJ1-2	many	TGCAGCGTTGGGAAGGAGAAGGGGAACTATGGCTACACCTTC	CSVGKEKGNYGYTF
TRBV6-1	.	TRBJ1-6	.	TGTGCCGCCGAGCGGGTGACCCTCCACTTT	CAAERVTLHF
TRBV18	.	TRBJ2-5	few	TGTGCCAGCTCACCCCTTCCTCAAGAGACCCAGTACTTC	CASSPLPQETQYF
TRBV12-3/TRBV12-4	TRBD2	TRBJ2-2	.	TGTGCCAGCAGTCTGACTAGCGGGAGTCTTCAAACCGGGGAGCTGTTTTTT	CASSLTSGSLQTGELFF
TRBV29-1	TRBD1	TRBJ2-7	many	TGCAGCGGGGCGTGGGGACAGGGTTACGAGCAGTACTTC	CSGAWGQGYEQYF
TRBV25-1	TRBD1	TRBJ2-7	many	TGTGCCAGCAGCGAAACAGGGGGCAAAACCTACGAGCAGTACTTC	CASSETGGKTYEQYF
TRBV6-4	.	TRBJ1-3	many	TGTGCCAGCAGTGACGACCAAAGGACAGCCTCTGGAAACACCATATATTTT	CASSDDQRTASGNTIYF
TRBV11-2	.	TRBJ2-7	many	TGTGCCAGCAGCTTAGGAGGGGGACCCCCCTACGAGCAGTACTTC	CASSLGGGPPYEQYF
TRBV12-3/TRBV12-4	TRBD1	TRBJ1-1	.	TGTGCCAGCAGTTTAGCGGCGGGACAGGGGGCTGCTGAAGCTTTCTTT	CASSLAAGQGAAEAFF